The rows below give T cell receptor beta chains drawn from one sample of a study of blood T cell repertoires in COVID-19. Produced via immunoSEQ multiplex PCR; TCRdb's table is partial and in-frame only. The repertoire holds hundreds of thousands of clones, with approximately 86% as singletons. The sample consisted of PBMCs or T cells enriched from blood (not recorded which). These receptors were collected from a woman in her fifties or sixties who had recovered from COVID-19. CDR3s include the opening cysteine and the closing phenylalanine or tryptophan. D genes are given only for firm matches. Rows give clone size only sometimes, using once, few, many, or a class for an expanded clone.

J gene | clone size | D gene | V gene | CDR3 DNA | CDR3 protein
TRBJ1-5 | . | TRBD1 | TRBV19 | TGTGCCACCTCACAGGGGGAGATGATCAGTAGTTCGTTCCAGCATTTT | CATSQGEMISSSFQHF
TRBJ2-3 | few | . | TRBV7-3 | TGTGCCAGCAGCTATCAGGGGACCAACACAGATACGCAGTATTTT | CASSYQGTNTDTQYF
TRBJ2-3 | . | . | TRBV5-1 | TGCGCCAGCAGCTTGGGAGGCGGGGGCACAGATACGCAGTATTTT | CASSLGGGGTDTQYF
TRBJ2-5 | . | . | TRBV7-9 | TGTGCCAGCAGCCTCTCGGAGACCCAGTACTTC | CASSLSETQYF
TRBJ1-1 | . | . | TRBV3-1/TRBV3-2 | TGTGCCAGCAGCCGGTCCGAAAGGAGCTGGACTGAAGCTTTCTTT | CASSRSERSWTEAFF
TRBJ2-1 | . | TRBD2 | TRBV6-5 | TGTGCCAGCAGTAGCGGGAGGGCCGATGAGCAGTTCTTC | CASSSGRADEQFF
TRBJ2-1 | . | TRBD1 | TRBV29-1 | TGCAGCGTTGAGGTCCTAAGTACTCGGGACAGGGTATACAATGAGCAGTTCTTC | CSVEVLSTRDRVYNEQFF
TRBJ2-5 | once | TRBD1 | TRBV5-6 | TGTGCCAGCAGCTCCGACTGGGACAGCCAAGAGACCCAGTACTTC | CASSSDWDSQETQYF
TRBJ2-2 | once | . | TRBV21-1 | TGTGCCAGCAGCAAAATGGTAGTACTAGCGGGAGCTCTGAACACCGGGGAGCTGTTTTTT | CASSKMVVLAGALNTGELFF
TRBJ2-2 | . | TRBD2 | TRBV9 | TGTGCCAGCAGCGTAGGGACTAGCGGGCTCACCGGGGAGCTGTTTTTT | CASSVGTSGLTGELFF
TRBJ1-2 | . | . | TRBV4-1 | TGCGCCAGCAGCCCAAATCCGGTTGACTATGGCTACACCTTC | CASSPNPVDYGYTF
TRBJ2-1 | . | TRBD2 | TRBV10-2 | TGCGCCAGCCGGACTAGCGGGAGAGAGAATGAGCAGTTCTTC | CASRTSGRENEQFF
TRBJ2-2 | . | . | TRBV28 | TGTGCCAGCGGGAGGCAGGACACCGGGGAGCTGTTTTTT | CASGRQDTGELFF
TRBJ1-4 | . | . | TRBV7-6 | TGTGCCAGCAGCAGAACAGGGATAGCGTATGCTAATGAAAAACTGTTTTTT | CASSRTGIAYANEKLFF
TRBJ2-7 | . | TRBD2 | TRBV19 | TGTGCCAGTAGTTGGGCTAGCGGGAGCTCCTCCTACGAGCAGTACTTC | CASSWASGSSSYEQYF
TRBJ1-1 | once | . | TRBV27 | TGTGCCAGCAGTCCATCGGGGGCTGAAGCTTTCTTT | CASSPSGAEAFF
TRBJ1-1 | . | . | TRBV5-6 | TGTGCCAGCAGCTTGGGGCAGAAGAACACTGAAGCTTTCTTT | CASSLGQKNTEAFF
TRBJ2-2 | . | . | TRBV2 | TGTGCCAGCAGTGGTCAGGGGCGCAACACCGGGGAGCTGTTTTTT | CASSGQGRNTGELFF
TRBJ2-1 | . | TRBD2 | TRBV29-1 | TGCAGCGTTGTTGGACTAGCGGGAGTATCTAATGAGCAGTTCTTC | CSVVGLAGVSNEQFF
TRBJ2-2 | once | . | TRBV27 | TGTGCCAGCAGTGCCACACGGAGAACCGGGGAGCTGTTTTTT | CASSATRRTGELFF
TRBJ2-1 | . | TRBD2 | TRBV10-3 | TGTGCCATCAGTGAAGGACTAGCGGGATTCTACAATGAGCAGTTCTTC | CAISEGLAGFYNEQFF
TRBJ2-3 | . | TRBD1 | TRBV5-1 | TGCGCCAGCAGCCTAAGGACAGGGGCCCTCACAGATACGCAGTATTTT | CASSLRTGALTDTQYF
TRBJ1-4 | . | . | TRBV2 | TGTGCCAGCAGGAGTCAGGGGTTTGAAAAACTGTTTTTT | CASRSQGFEKLFF
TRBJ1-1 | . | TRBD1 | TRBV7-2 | TGTGCCAGCAGCCTACAGGGGAGAGCTTTCTTT | CASSLQGRAFF
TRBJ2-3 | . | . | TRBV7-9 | TGTGCCAGCAGCCCGGAGGGCATCGGCGGCACAGATACGCAGTATTTT | CASSPEGIGGTDTQYF
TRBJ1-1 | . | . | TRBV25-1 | TGTGCCAGCTCCTCAGGCCGTGCTTTCTTT | CASSSGRAFF
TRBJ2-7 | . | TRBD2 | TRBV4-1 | TGCGCCAGCAGCCAAGATATTAGCGGGCTAGATCTCTCCTACGAGCAGTACTTC | CASSQDISGLDLSYEQYF
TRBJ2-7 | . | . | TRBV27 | TGTGCCAGCAGTTTATTCGGCGGGCACGAGCAGTACTTC | CASSLFGGHEQYF